The 18 T cell receptor beta chains presented below share a single source sample, sequenced in a study of T-cell reconstitution after alpha-beta-depleted transplantation in children. Preparation of the TCRbeta library involved a method that used unique molecular identifiers. TCRdb used MiXCR to reprocess the PCR reads, holding one entry per CDR3 protein. The repertoire includes fewer than 1 million distinct CDR3 sequences, approximately 15% of them detected once, and roughly 4.8% sits in the top ten. The source material was PBMCs, mostly from graft donor cells, sampled 360 days after TCRalphabeta/CD19-depleted stem cell transplant. These receptors all come from a male patient younger than 18 who had a stem cell transplant for acute lymphoblastic leukemia, so the T cells may come from the graft donor.

This clonotype appeared many times. The CDR3 region is CASTGSGTYEQYF. DNA of the CDR3: TGCGCCAGCACGGGTAGCGGAACCTACGAGCAGTACTTC. The J gene is TRBJ2-7, the V gene TRBV5-1, with D maybe TRBD2 (6 bases). V gave up 6 bases and J gave up 2 bases, with 12 bases separating them. From germline, CDR1 is SGHRS and CDR2 YFSETQ. CDR3 length equals 13 residues. Combining the CDR3 with reference TRBV5-1 and TRBJ2-7 gives the whole variable domain KAGVTQTPRYLIKTRGQQVTLSCSPISGHRSVSWYQQTPGQGLQFLFEYFSETQRNKGNFPGRFSGRQFSNSRSEMNVSTLELGDSALYLCASTGSGTYEQYFGPGTRLTVT.

The table lists this clonotype with a few counts. The gene calls are TRBV27 and TRBJ1-3, with a tentative D call TRBD1 (6 bases). Trimming stripped 5 bases from V and 4 bases from J, with 12 bases between. The germline CDR1 and CDR2 sequences are MNHEY and SMNVEV (reference sequence). There are 14 residues in the CDR3. CDR3 sequence: CASSLRGAGNTIYF. The CDR3 DNA reads TGTGCCAGCAGTCTCAGGGGAGCCGGAAACACCATATATTTT.

CDR3 amino acids: CASSQARVGYTF. CDR3 in DNA: TGTGCCAGCAGCCAGGCCCGGGTGGGCTACACCTTC. This chain links TRBV3-1 with TRBJ1-2; D is undetermined. Looked up from germline, CDR1 is LGHDT and CDR2 is YNNKEL (reference sequence). The V end was cut by 3 bases, the J end by 8 bases, with 10 bases between. The CDR3 runs 12 residues.

V usage is TRBV5-5 and J usage is TRBJ2-7; 7 bases match TRBD1. CDR1 is SGHKS, CDR2 YYEKEE, per germline (reference sequence). The CDR3 runs to 14 residues. The trim removed 4 bases at V and 5 bases at J, leaving 9 bases unmatched. The CDR3: CASSRTDRADEQYF. In DNA form, the CDR3 reads TGTGCCAGCAGCCGAACCGACAGGGCGGACGAGCAGTACTTC.

This clonotype was seen a few times. The chain couples TRBV12-3 or TRBV12-4 to TRBJ1-2; D unclear. The CDR3 consists of 17 residues. V shed 2 bases and J shed 4 bases, with 20 bases lying between them. CDR3 region: CASSLRIQGLGFYGYTF. For the CDR3, the DNA is TGTGCCAGCAGTTTAAGGATACAAGGGTTAGGGTTCTATGGCTACACCTTC.

The chain employs TRBV20-1 and TRBJ2-7; 8 nucleotides line up with TRBD2. Germline values: CDR1 DFQATT, CDR2 SNEGSKA (reference sequence). Losses at the gene ends were 3 bases for V and 2 bases for J; bases not matched to a gene: 3. This CDR3 region has 13 residues. The CDR3 DNA reads TGCAGTGCTAGTTTGGGACTAGCCTACGAGCAGTACTTC. Protein product: CSASLGLAYEQYF.

This clonotype was seen at least ten times. J is TRBJ1-4 and V is TRBV6-5; D is possibly TRBD1 (5 bases). The CDR3 is 15 residues long. Germline V gene sequence: CDR1 MNHEY, CDR2 SVGAGI. V was cut by 6 bases and J by 4 bases, with 15 bases left in between. In DNA form, the CDR3 reads TGTGCCAGCAGCCCCGGGGGATCCGTTAATGAAAAACTGTTTTTT. This codes for CASSPGGSVNEKLFF.

This chain connects TRBV7-6 to TRBJ2-3; possibly TRBD2 for D (6 bases). The CDR3 loop spans 18 amino acids. The V gene's germline CDR1 is SGHVS and CDR2 FNYEAQ. Trimming removed 1 base at V and 2 bases at J, with 19 bases between. The CDR3 DNA reads as TGTGCCAGCAGCTTAGGTTGGGGGGAATTCAACCCCACAGATACGCAGTATTTT. This sequence encodes CASSLGWGEFNPTDTQYF. The full variable domain, its missing parts supplied by reference TRBV7-6 and TRBJ2-3, is GAGVSQSPRYKVTKRGQDVALRCDPISGHVSLYWYRQALGQGPEFLTYFNYEAQQDKSGLPNDRFSAERPEGSISTLTIQRTEQRDSAMYRCASSLGWGEFNPTDTQYFGPGTRLTVL.

This clonotype occurred a few times. The rearrangement links TRBV5-4 to TRBJ1-2; D remains ambiguous. Germline assignment: CDR1 SGHNT and CDR2 YYREEE (reference sequence). The V gene lost 4 bases and the J gene lost 3 bases, with 13 bases spanning the gap. The CDR3 covers 14 residues. The CDR3: CASSAGDVYYGYTF. The CDR3 bases are TGTGCCAGCAGCGCGGGAGACGTCTACTATGGCTACACCTTC.

The table lists this clonotype with a few counts. V is TRBV25-1 and J is TRBJ2-5; D is undetermined. The V and J ends lost 4 bases and 4 bases respectively, with 7 bases between them. The CDR3 length is 12 residues. Germline V CDR1 and CDR2: MGHDK, SYGVNS. CDR3 in DNA: TGTGCCAGCAGTGTCAGGCTAGAGACCCAGTACTTC. This translates into CASSVRLETQYF.

This sequence joins TRBV6-1 and TRBJ2-2; TRBD1 aligns across 11 bases. The CDR3 length is 14 residues. Per germline, CDR1 MNHNS and CDR2 SASEGT. Trimming removed 10 bases from V and 3 bases from J; junction bases left unmatched: 4. CDR3 sequence: CATLGQGDTGELFF. CDR3 nucleotides: TGTGCCACCCTGGGACAGGGGGACACCGGGGAGCTGTTTTTT.

The chain has TRBV9 and TRBJ2-2; 7 bases are shared with TRBD2. The germline V gene encodes CDR1 SGDLS and CDR2 YYNGEE. V was pared by 0 bases and J by 0 bases, with 2 bases of the junction left unmatched. This CDR3 comprises 16 residues. The CDR3 loop is CASSVGTSANTGELFF. CDR3 sequence (DNA): TGTGCCAGCAGCGTAGGAACTAGCGCGAACACCGGGGAGCTGTTTTTT.

This clonotype was seen repeatedly, ten times or more. The rearrangement joins TRBV12-3 or TRBV12-4 to TRBJ2-3; D uncertain. Trimming pared 4 bases from V and 1 base from J, leaving 15 bases between. The CDR3 has 16 amino acids. CDR3 in amino acids: CASSSPFGYGTDTQYF. DNA of the CDR3: TGTGCCAGCAGTTCGCCTTTCGGGTATGGCACAGATACGCAGTATTTT.

The rearrangement uses TRBV3-1 and TRBJ2-3; 9 bases are a match to TRBD2. The CDR3 extends over 16 amino acids. Germline values: CDR1 LGHDT, CDR2 YNNKEL (reference sequence). Trimming took 0 bases from V and 5 from J; bases not matched to a gene: 6. This chain's CDR3 is CASSQDRLAGKDTQYF. CDR3 coding DNA: TGTGCCAGCAGCCAAGATCGGCTAGCGGGAAAAGATACGCAGTATTTT.

This clonotype was detected only a few times. The gene calls are TRBV4-2 and TRBJ1-3, with D possibly TRBD1 on 6 matching bases. V was trimmed by 0 bases and J by 0 bases, leaving 18 bases between them. The CDR3 consists of 19 residues. Germline V gene sequence: CDR1 LGHNA, CDR2 YNFKEQ. In DNA, the CDR3 is TGTGCCAGCAGCCAAGAGGTCGGAAGGACAGTGAACTCTGGAAACACCATATATTTT. Translating gives CASSQEVGRTVNSGNTIYF.

This clonotype showed up just a few times. This chain joins TRBV6-5 and TRBJ1-3; the D is unclear. The germline V gene encodes CDR1 MNHEY and CDR2 SVGAGI. This CDR3 has 14 amino acids. Trimming pared 3 bases from V and 4 bases from J, leaving 10 bases between. CDR3 in DNA: TGTGCCAGCAGTTATGGGATCGCGGGAAACACCATATATTTT. It yields the protein CASSYGIAGNTIYF.

This clonotype showed up just a few times. The rearrangement joins TRBV24-1 to TRBJ2-1; 11 bases agree with TRBD2. V was clipped by 3 bases and J by 6 bases; unmatched bases: 9. This CDR3 is 17 amino acids long. Germline lookup yields CDR1 KGHDR and CDR2 SFDVKD. CDR3 DNA: TGTGCCACCAGTGATCCCTTACTAGCGGGAGATCCCAATGAGCAGTTCTTC. It is translated as CATSDPLLAGDPNEQFF.

This clonotype came up a few times. The genes are TRBV14 and TRBJ1-2, with D uncertain. The V gene's germline CDR1 is SGHDN and CDR2 FVKESK. V was pared by 2 bases and J by 5 bases, with 9 bases between. The CDR3 covers 13 residues. The CDR3 loop is CASSQLGEYGYTF. The DNA for the CDR3 is TGTGCCAGCAGCCAACTGGGAGAATATGGCTACACCTTC.